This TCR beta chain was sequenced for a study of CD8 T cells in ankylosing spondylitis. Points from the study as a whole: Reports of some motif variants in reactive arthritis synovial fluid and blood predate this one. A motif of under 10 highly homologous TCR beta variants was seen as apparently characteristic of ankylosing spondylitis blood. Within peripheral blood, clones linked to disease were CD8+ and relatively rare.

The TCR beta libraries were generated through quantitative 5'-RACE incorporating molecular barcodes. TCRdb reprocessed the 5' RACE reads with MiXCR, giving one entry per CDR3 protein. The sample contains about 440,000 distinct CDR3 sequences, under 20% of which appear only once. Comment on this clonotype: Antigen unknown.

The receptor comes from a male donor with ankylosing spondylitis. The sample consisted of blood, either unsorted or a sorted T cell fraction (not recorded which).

The CDR3 loop reads CASSEDSTSGNTIYF. Here the CDR3 DNA reads TGTGCCAGCAGTGAAGACAGTACCTCTGGAAACACCATATATTTT. This chain links TRBV25-1 with TRBJ1-3, with D perhaps matching TRBD1 (5 bases). Germline CDR1 reads MGHDK; CDR2 reads SYGVNS. The germline V and J ends were trimmed by 2 bases and 0 bases, with 8 bases remaining between them. This CDR3 has 15 residues.